The 14 T cell receptor beta chains below all came from one sample that was sequenced in a study of cytomegalovirus exposure and HLA in healthy donors. PCR was performed using 60 Vbeta and 13 Jbeta primers. This table comes from immunoSEQ multiplex PCR, and its TCRdb copy is limited to in-frame clones, with some not included. The top ten clones hold approximately 1% of a sample with roughly 150,000 clones, about 80% of them seen once. Sequenced: PBMCs. These receptor sequences come from a woman between 35 and 50 years old in good health and CMV-seronegative.

This clone was observed a few times. The chain carries TRBV30 and TRBJ1-1; the D gene is possibly TRBD1 (5 bases). Germline CDR1 GTSNPN, CDR2 SVGIG (reference sequence). Trimming stripped 3 bases from V and 2 bases from J, with 10 bases between. CDR3 size: 13 residues. The CDR3 nucleotides are TGTGCCTGGAGCCGGCAGGGCAACACTGAAGCTTTCTTT. Protein sequence: CAWSRQGNTEAFF.

The J gene is TRBJ2-2, the V gene TRBV10-3; maybe TRBD2 (6 bases). CDR1 is ENHRY, CDR2 SYGVKD, per germline. This CDR3 region has 16 residues. Deletions cut 10 bases from V and 4 bases from J, with 22 bases between. The CDR3: CANANSRGAGTGELFF. The CDR3 DNA sequence: TGTGCCAACGCCAACAGTCGGGGAGCGGGCACCGGGGAGCTGTTTTTT.

This chain links TRBV2 with TRBJ1-1; 10 nucleotides match TRBD1. V was pared by 6 bases and J by 12 bases, with 1 base of the junction left unmatched. Germline V lookup: CDR1 SNHLY, CDR2 FYNNEI. This CDR3 is 10 amino acids long. CDR3 in DNA: TGTGCCAGCAGGGACAGGGGGACTTTCTTT. Encoded protein: CASRDRGTFF.

The gene calls are TRBV7-8 and TRBJ1-1; D might be TRBD1 (5 bases). The length of the CDR3 is 16 residues. V was shortened by 5 bases and J by 0 bases, with 16 bases between the two germline ends. Germline V gene data show CDR1 as SGHVS and CDR2 as FQNEAQ. The CDR3 spells CASSLYTGLLNTEAFF. In nucleotides, the CDR3 is TGTGCCAGCAGCCTGTATACGGGACTGCTGAACACTGAAGCTTTCTTT.

The gene calls are TRBV6-5 and TRBJ2-1; possible D gene TRBD2, 6 bases. Germline V gene sequence: CDR1 MNHEY, CDR2 SVGAGI. CDR3 length equals 15 residues. V lost 5 bases and J 5 bases, leaving 16 bases between the germline ends. CDR3 bases: TGTGCCAGCAGTCCCCCGGGACTTGGTAACAATGAGCAGTTCTTC. Its translation is CASSPPGLGNNEQFF.

The V gene is TRBV7-8, the J gene TRBJ1-1, with D uncertain. Looked up from germline, CDR1 is SGHVS and CDR2 is FQNEAQ. This CDR3 spans 13 amino acids. Trimming stripped 1 base from V and 5 bases from J, with 8 bases between. CDR3 sequence: CASSLELFTEAFF. CDR3 bases: TGTGCCAGCAGCTTAGAGCTGTTTACTGAAGCTTTCTTT.

The rearrangement links TRBV27 to TRBJ2-1, with D perhaps matching TRBD2 (6 bases). CDR3 length equals 14 residues. V was trimmed by 6 bases and J by 12 bases, leaving 21 bases between them. Germline V gene sequence: CDR1 MNHEY, CDR2 SMNVEV (reference sequence). The CDR3 region has the DNA TGTGCCAGCAGCTATTCGGGACTTGGAGTGGGGCAGTTCTTC. Encoded protein: CASSYSGLGVGQFF.

The chain links TRBV10-1 to TRBJ1-1, with 8 nucleotides matching TRBD1. The CDR3 contains 15 residues. Germline V CDR1 and CDR2: WNHNN, SYGVQD (reference sequence). V lost 4 bases and J lost 6; bases outside the gene matches: 10. The DNA for the CDR3 is TGCGCCAGCAGTGCTTTGACAGGGGAACGATCTGAAGCTTTCTTT. It specifies CASSALTGERSEAFF.

The rearrangement uses TRBV7-9 and TRBJ2-1, with D possibly TRBD2 on 5 matching bases. Deletions cut 0 bases from V and 9 bases from J, with 15 bases between. CDR3 length: 15 amino acids. Germline loops: CDR1 SEHNR, CDR2 FQNEAQ (reference sequence). CDR3 in amino acids: CASSLAGVEASEQFF. The CDR3 DNA is TGTGCCAGCAGCTTAGCGGGAGTTGAAGCAAGTGAGCAGTTCTTC.

The chain has TRBV2 and TRBJ2-7; 7 nucleotides agree with TRBD2. The germline V gene encodes CDR1 SNHLY and CDR2 FYNNEI. The length of the CDR3 is 14 residues. J was trimmed by 2 bases and V by 4 bases; bases with no gene match: 5. The CDR3 DNA reads as TGTGCCAGCAGTGGCCAGGGAGGGGCCTACGAGCAGTACTTC. Amino acid sequence: CASSGQGGAYEQYF.

This sequence joins TRBV4-2 and TRBJ2-2; a possible D gene is TRBD2 (6 bases). The CDR3 loop spans 16 amino acids. Germline V CDR1 and CDR2: LGHNA, YNFKEQ. The V end was cut by 0 bases, the J end by 12 bases, with 20 bases between. CDR3 bases: TGTGCCAGCAGCCAAGATGAGGGAGGACCCCAGGCGCAGCTGTTTTTT. As protein: CASSQDEGGPQAQLFF.

This clone was seen a handful of times. The rearrangement links TRBV29-1 to TRBJ1-4; 11 nucleotides align to TRBD1. V lost 6 bases and J lost 7; bases outside the gene matches: 7. CDR3 length: 14 amino acids. Germline V gene lookup returns CDR1 SQVTM and CDR2 ANQGSEA. The CDR3 DNA reads as TGCAGCGTCAAATCCGGGACAGGGGGTGAAAAACTGTTTTTT. It specifies CSVKSGTGGEKLFF.

This rearrangement joins TRBV7-3 to TRBJ2-7; TRBD2 agrees at 10 bases. This CDR3 has 15 residues. Unmatched junction bases numbered 8, after V lost 4 bases and J lost 5 bases. CDR1 is SGHTA, CDR2 FQGTGA, per germline. The CDR3 bases are TGTGCCAGCAGCTCCCTGGGCCTAGCGGGAGACGAGCAGTACTTC. Its protein is CASSSLGLAGDEQYF.

V is TRBV2 and J is TRBJ2-5, with 8 bases matching TRBD2. CDR3 size: 17 residues. With V trimmed by 2 bases and J by 1 base, 9 bases remained unmatched. The germline V gene has CDR1 SNHLY and CDR2 FYNNEI. The CDR3 protein is CASSESGVLAGQETQYF. DNA of the CDR3: TGTGCCAGCAGTGAATCGGGGGTGCTAGCGGGCCAAGAGACCCAGTACTTC.